These 27 T cell receptor beta chains were sequenced from one sample in a study of beta chain features in type 1 diabetes. Reverse transcription of all isolated RNA meant that expressed TCRB transcripts were sequenced. Clones were sequenced by immunoSEQ multiplex PCR, and TCRdb holds only the in-frame ones, with some missing. The sample contains 500,000 to 800,000 clones, over 10% of which appear only once. Regarding the study as a whole: The study found moderately but significantly shorter TCRB CDR3s in all four CD4+ subsets of Type 1 diabetes patients.

Antigens of these TCRs are unknown. The sample comprised naive CD4+ T cells from blood. These receptors were obtained from a young man with type 1 diabetes.

The chain uses TRBV19 and TRBJ2-3; perhaps TRBD2 as D (6 bases). Germline CDR1 LNHDA, CDR2 SQIVND (reference sequence). The V end was cut by 4 bases, the J end by 2 bases, with 22 bases between. The CDR3 length is 18 residues. For the CDR3, the DNA is TGTGCCAGTAGTACCGATGGACGGTCCGGGGACTTCACAGATACGCAGTATTTT. The encoded protein is CASSTDGRSGDFTDTQYF.

This clone was seen a few times. V usage is TRBV7-2 and J usage is TRBJ2-1, with 12 bases identical to TRBD2. CDR1 and CDR2 (germline): SGHTA, FQGNSA. V lost 5 bases, J lost 0 bases, and 8 bases stayed unmatched. This CDR3 has 18 residues. The CDR3 loop is CASSLGTSGSSSYNEQFF. The CDR3 DNA follows: TGTGCCAGCAGCCTTGGGACTAGCGGGTCCAGCTCCTACAATGAGCAGTTCTTC.

This clone was counted between two and nine times. This chain joins TRBV30 and TRBJ2-7, with D perhaps given as TRBD1 or TRBD2 (5 bases each). This CDR3 region has 16 residues. The germline V gene encodes CDR1 GTSNPN and CDR2 SVGIG (reference sequence). Trimming removed 4 bases at V and 0 bases at J, with 19 bases between. The CDR3 region has the DNA TGTGCCTGGACTGCTGCTAGGACTGACAGCTCCTACGAGCAGTACTTC. Its translation is CAWTAARTDSSYEQYF.

The V gene is TRBV27, the J gene TRBJ2-3; 10 bases agree with TRBD1. Trimming cost V 3 bases and J 4 bases; bases outside gene matches: 7. The germline CDR1 and CDR2 sequences are MNHEY and SMNVEV (reference sequence). The CDR3 is made up of 16 amino acids. CDR3 sequence (DNA): TGTGCCAGCAGTTTCTATGGAGGGACAGGGGCAGATACGCAGTATTTT. This encodes CASSFYGGTGADTQYF.

This chain uses TRBV10-3 with TRBJ2-7; maybe TRBD2 (6 bases). CDR3 length equals 15 residues. The ends were cut back, 0 bases at V and 7 bases at J, with 16 bases in the middle. Germline CDR1 and CDR2: ENHRY and SYGVKD. DNA for the CDR3: TGTGCCATCAGTGAGTCGACTAGATTGCGTAGGGAGCAGTACTTC. This sequence encodes CAISESTRLRREQYF.

This clone appeared a few times. The V call is TRBV29-1, the J call TRBJ2-1; 11 positions agree with TRBD1. This CDR3 comprises 16 residues. Unmatched junction bases numbered 17, after V lost 3 bases and J lost 13 bases. Germline lookup yields CDR1 SQVTM and CDR2 ANQGSEA. The CDR3 here is CSVDTGQGGAPWSQFF. CDR3 sequence (DNA): TGCAGCGTTGATACGGGACAGGGGGGAGCCCCGTGGTCTCAGTTCTTC.

The sample holds a few counts of this clone. The chain carries TRBV27 and TRBJ1-4, with D uncertain. Trimming stripped 6 bases from V and 5 bases from J, with 16 bases between. Germline assignment: CDR1 MNHEY and CDR2 SMNVEV (reference sequence). The CDR3 is 15 residues long. The CDR3, as DNA: TGTGCCAGCAGCTCCAGATGGGTTCAAAATGAAAAACTGTTTTTT. Translating it yields CASSSRWVQNEKLFF.

The chain combines TRBV6-5 with TRBJ2-1, with 12 bases lining up with TRBD2. Trimming took 6 bases from V and 6 from J; bases not matched to a gene: 0. This CDR3 is built from 13 residues. The V gene's germline CDR1 is MNHEY and CDR2 SVGAGI. CDR3 DNA sequence: TGTGCCAGCAGGACTAGCGGGGGCAATGAGCAGTTCTTC. This codes for CASRTSGGNEQFF.

The genes are TRBV27 and TRBJ1-6; D unresolved. Germline CDR1 is MNHEY and CDR2 is SMNVEV (reference sequence). CDR3 length: 12 residues. V was shortened by 10 bases and J by 8 bases, with 12 bases between the two germline ends. The CDR3 DNA reads TGTGCCACCAGAGAGAGGGATTCACCCCTCCACTTT. Its protein product is CATRERDSPLHF.

V and J are TRBV9 and TRBJ1-1; D is unresolved. The CDR3 has 14 amino acids. Looked up from germline, CDR1 is SGDLS and CDR2 is YYNGEE. V was pared by 0 bases and J by 0 bases, with 6 bases between. CDR3 sequence (DNA): TGTGCCAGCAGCGTAGCGCACTTGAACACTGAAGCTTTCTTT. Residues: CASSVAHLNTEAFF.

CDR3: CASSPLVTGADTQYF. CDR3 coding DNA: TGCGCCAGCAGCCCCTTAGTAACGGGAGCAGATACGCAGTATTTT. J is TRBJ2-3 and V is TRBV4-3, with D possibly being TRBD2 (6 bases). The CDR3 contains 15 residues. Trimming pared 4 bases from V and 4 bases from J, leaving 15 bases between. CDR1 is LGHNA, CDR2 YSLEER, per germline.

This clone was seen only a few times. The rearrangement uses TRBV7-6 and TRBJ2-7, with D perhaps matching TRBD1 (6 bases). The CDR3 covers 15 residues. Germline V gene data show CDR1 as SGHVS and CDR2 as FNYEAQ. With 3 bases removed from V and 5 bases from J, the gap between germline ends came to 17 bases. The CDR3: CASSFQPTGLDEQYF. The CDR3 DNA sequence: TGTGCCAGCAGCTTCCAACCCACAGGGTTGGACGAGCAGTACTTC.

V usage is TRBV19 and J usage is TRBJ2-7; D possibly corresponds to TRBD1 (7 bases). Germline V CDR1 and CDR2: LNHDA, SQIVND (reference sequence). Between the trimmed V and J ends, which lost 5 bases and 3 bases, there was a span of 17 bases. The CDR3 runs to 15 residues. The CDR3 reads CASSATGEALYEQYF. CDR3 coding DNA: TGTGCCAGTAGTGCCACAGGGGAGGCCCTCTACGAGCAGTACTTC.

The gene calls are TRBV25-1 and TRBJ2-2, with 8 nucleotides matching TRBD2. The V gene end was trimmed by 6 bases and the J gene end by 1 base; junction bases not matched to a gene: 7. Germline V lookup: CDR1 MGHDK, CDR2 SYGVNS. This CDR3 region has 16 residues. As DNA, the CDR3 is TGTGCCAGCAGGACCGGGAGCGGGGGGAACACCGGGGAGCTGTTTTTT. It specifies CASRTGSGGNTGELFF.

This clone was observed a handful of times. The same CDR3 is also encoded by other DNA sequences in this sample. CDR3 amino acids: CASSPGQYEQYF. Here the CDR3 DNA reads TGTGCCAGCTCACCAGGACAGTACGAGCAGTACTTC. V is TRBV18 and J is TRBJ2-7; TRBD1 might be the D (6 bases). V was trimmed by 2 bases and J by 4 bases, leaving 6 bases between them. CDR1 is KGHSH, CDR2 LQKENI, per germline. This CDR3 comprises 12 residues.

This sequence joins TRBV6-5 and TRBJ1-1; no reliable D call. V lost 5 bases to trimming and J lost 2 bases, with 12 bases between them. There are 14 residues in the CDR3. CDR1 and CDR2 from the germline V gene are MNHEY and SVGAGI. CDR3 nucleotide sequence: TGTGCCAGCAGTGAACCAGCCCGAAACACTGAAGCTTTCTTT. It encodes CASSEPARNTEAFF.

The CDR3 region has the DNA TGTGCCAGCAGCTCCGCCGGAGGTCCCTACGAGCAGTACTTC. Residues: CASSSAGGPYEQYF. The chain carries TRBV7-2 and TRBJ2-7; a weak D match, TRBD2 (5 bases). V was clipped by 4 bases and J by 2 bases, with 12 bases between them. There are 14 residues in the CDR3. From germline, CDR1 is SGHTA and CDR2 FQGNSA.

J is TRBJ2-7 and V is TRBV6-5, with 8 positions matching TRBD1. This CDR3 has 14 residues. After removal of 5 bases from V and 5 bases from J, the junction contained 8 bases not matched to a gene. CDR1 is MNHEY, CDR2 SVGAGI, per germline. The CDR3 coding sequence is TGTGCCAGCAGTCGGACAGGGTATTCCGACGAGCAGTACTTC. Protein sequence: CASSRTGYSDEQYF.

The chain links TRBV7-9 to TRBJ1-2, with D perhaps matching TRBD1 (6 bases). V was shortened by 5 bases and J by 7 bases, with 20 bases between the two germline ends. This CDR3 is 15 amino acids long. Germline V lookup: CDR1 SEHNR, CDR2 FQNEAQ (reference sequence). CDR3 sequence: CASSPIQGIGSGYTF. The CDR3 bases are TGTGCCAGCAGCCCCATACAGGGAATCGGGTCTGGCTACACCTTC.

This clone was seen only once. The chain carries TRBV7-6 and TRBJ1-4, with 8 bases that match TRBD1. CDR3 length: 15 residues. Germline V gene lookup returns CDR1 SGHVS and CDR2 FNYEAQ. Trimming took 6 bases from V and 5 from J; bases not matched to a gene: 8. The CDR3 DNA reads TGTGCCAGCAGTCGTGGACAGGGAAGGAATGAAAAACTGTTTTTT. Its translation: CASSRGQGRNEKLFF.

The V call is TRBV27, the J call TRBJ2-1; the D gene could be TRBD1 or TRBD2 (6 bases each). This CDR3 is 17 amino acids long. Between the trimmed V and J ends, which lost 0 bases and 4 bases, there was a span of 16 bases. Germline-derived CDR1 and CDR2 are MNHEY and SMNVEV (reference sequence). CDR3 nucleotides: TGTGCCAGCAGTTTATCGATAGGGGGACTGAGTTACAATGAGCAGTTCTTC. Translating gives CASSLSIGGLSYNEQFF.

This clone showed up just a few times. The chain employs TRBV5-1 and TRBJ2-1, with D possibly being TRBD2 (5 bases). CDR3 size: 15 residues. Trimming pared 4 bases from V and 0 bases from J, leaving 11 bases between. Germline V gives CDR1 SGHRS, CDR2 YFSETQ. The CDR3 DNA follows: TGCGCCAGCAGCGAGAGCGGAAACTCCTACAATGAGCAGTTCTTC. As protein: CASSESGNSYNEQFF.

This clone showed up just a few times. The DNA of the CDR3 is TGCGCCAGCAGTCAATCGAAGGTAGCGGTGAACACCGGGGAGCTGTTTTTT. It yields the protein CASSQSKVAVNTGELFF. The chain couples TRBV23-1 to TRBJ2-2; the D gene is possibly TRBD2 (6 bases). TRBV23-1 is identified as an open reading frame with a role that is uncertain. The CDR3 is made up of 17 amino acids. Between the trimmed V and J ends, which lost 0 bases and 1 base, there was a span of 12 bases.

This clone has just a few counts. The chain links TRBV6-5 to TRBJ2-2; 8 bases match TRBD1. The CDR3 spans 15 residues. The trim removed 5 bases at V and 5 bases at J, leaving 7 bases unmatched. Looked up from germline, CDR1 is MNHEY and CDR2 is SVGAGI. This CDR3 is CASSRTGFITGELFF. The DNA for the CDR3 is TGTGCCAGCAGTAGGACAGGGTTCATAACCGGGGAGCTGTTTTTT.

There are a few counts of this clone. V usage is TRBV4-2 and J usage is TRBJ1-2; 9 bases are a match to TRBD1. The CDR3 has 16 amino acids. V lost 4 bases, J lost 6 bases, and 12 bases stayed unmatched. Germline CDR1 LGHNA, CDR2 YNFKEQ. The chain's CDR3 is CASSLQGAAGIHGYTF. CDR3 in DNA: TGTGCCAGCAGCCTACAGGGGGCGGCCGGGATTCATGGCTACACCTTC.

This clone appeared a few times. V and J are TRBV14 and TRBJ1-2; the match to TRBD1 covers 7 bases. V lost 4 bases, J lost 3 bases, and 2 bases stayed unmatched. Per germline, CDR1 SGHDN and CDR2 FVKESK. The CDR3 runs to 13 residues. The CDR3 DNA follows: TGTGCCAGCAGCCGACAGGGAGACTATGGCTACACCTTC. Its protein product is CASSRQGDYGYTF.

V usage is TRBV4-3 and J usage is TRBJ2-3, with 15 bases that match TRBD2. Losses at the gene ends were 2 bases for V and 4 bases for J; bases not matched to a gene: 7. Germline V CDR1 and CDR2: LGHNA, YSLEER. The CDR3 covers 18 residues. The CDR3 nucleotides are TGCGCCAGCAGCCAAACCGGGACTAGCGGGGGGAGGGCAGATACGCAGTATTTT. Amino acid sequence: CASSQTGTSGGRADTQYF.